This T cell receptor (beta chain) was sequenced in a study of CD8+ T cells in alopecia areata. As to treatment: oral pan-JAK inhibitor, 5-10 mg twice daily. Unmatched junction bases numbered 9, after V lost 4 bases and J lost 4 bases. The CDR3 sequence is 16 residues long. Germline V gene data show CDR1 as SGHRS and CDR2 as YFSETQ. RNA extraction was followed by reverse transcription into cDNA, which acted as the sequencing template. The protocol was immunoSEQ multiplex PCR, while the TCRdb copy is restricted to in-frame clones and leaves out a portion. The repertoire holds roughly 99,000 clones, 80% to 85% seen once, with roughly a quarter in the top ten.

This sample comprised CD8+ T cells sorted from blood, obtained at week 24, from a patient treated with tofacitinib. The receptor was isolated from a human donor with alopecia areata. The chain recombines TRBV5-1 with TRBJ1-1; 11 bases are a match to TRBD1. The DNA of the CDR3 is TGCGCCAGCAGCCTAGGACAGGGGGCAGCAGGCACTGAAGCTTTCTTT. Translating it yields CASSLGQGAAGTEAFF. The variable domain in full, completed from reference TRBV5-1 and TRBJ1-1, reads KAGVTQTPRYLIKTRGQQVTLSCSPISGHRSVSWYQQTPGQGLQFLFEYFSETQRNKGNFPGRFSGRQFSNSRSEMNVSTLELGDSALYLCASSLGQGAAGTEAFFGQGTRLTVV.